These 5 T cell receptor beta chains share one sample of origin, sequenced in a study of CD8+CD57+ T cells in acquired aplastic anemia. It was genomic DNA that served as the template for profiling TCR beta VDJ and CDR3. Using its own MiXCR run on the reads, TCRdb lists one record per CDR3 protein. The sample has approximately 470,000 distinct CDR3 sequences; 25% to 40% are singletons. By flow cytometry, patients selected for sequencing had shown an expansion of CD8+CD57+ cells. Specimen: sorted CD4+, CD8+, or CD8+CD57+ T cells (not recorded which) from PBMCs. The receptors come from a human donor with aplastic anemia.

This clonotype was detected ten times or more. DNA for the CDR3: TGTGCCAGCAGTAATGGACCGGATGGCTACACCTTC. Its translation: CASSNGPDGYTF. The chain is built from TRBV5-6 and TRBJ1-2, with D unresolved. Germline CDR1 SGHDT, CDR2 YYEEEE. The V end was cut by 5 bases, the J end by 6 bases, with 11 bases between. The CDR3 runs 12 residues.

V gene TRBV6-1 combines with J gene TRBJ2-7, with 12 bases fitting TRBD1. The junction had 6 bases not matched to a gene; V was cut back by 6 bases and J by 6 bases. Germline V lookup: CDR1 MNHNS, CDR2 SASEGT. This CDR3 is 14 amino acids long. The CDR3, as DNA: TGTGCCAGCAGCCCCGGGACAGGGGGCCTCGAGCAGTACTTC. This codes for CASSPGTGGLEQYF.

The sample holds many counts of this clonotype. The gene calls are TRBV20-1 and TRBJ1-4; D unresolved. Trimming cost V 5 bases and J 7 bases, with 14 bases left between them. CDR1 DFQATT and CDR2 SNEGSKA come from the germline V gene (reference sequence). This CDR3 is 13 amino acids long. CDR3: CSAPIGSGEKLFF. The DNA of the CDR3 is TGCAGTGCTCCAATTGGCAGCGGTGAAAAACTGTTTTTT.

V and J are TRBV7-8 and TRBJ1-5; 8 nucleotides align to TRBD1. The ends lost 5 bases at V and 2 bases at J; junction bases unmatched: 5. CDR3 length: 15 amino acids. Germline V lookup: CDR1 SGHVS, CDR2 FQNEAQ. CDR3 coding DNA: TGTGCCAGCAGCACCGGGGGACAGGGCAATCAGCCCCAGCATTTT. Translating it yields CASSTGGQGNQPQHF.

In its sample, this clonotype was seen a few times. The chain recombines TRBV7-2 with TRBJ2-7, with TRBD2 matching 12 bases. V shed 5 bases and J 5 bases; nucleotides not matched to a gene: 10. Germline CDR1 reads SGHTA; CDR2 reads FQGNSA. CDR3 length: 16 amino acids. In nucleotides, the CDR3 is TGTGCCAGCAGCCCCCTAGCGGGGGGGCGATTCCACGAGCAGTACTTC. It codes for CASSPLAGGRFHEQYF.